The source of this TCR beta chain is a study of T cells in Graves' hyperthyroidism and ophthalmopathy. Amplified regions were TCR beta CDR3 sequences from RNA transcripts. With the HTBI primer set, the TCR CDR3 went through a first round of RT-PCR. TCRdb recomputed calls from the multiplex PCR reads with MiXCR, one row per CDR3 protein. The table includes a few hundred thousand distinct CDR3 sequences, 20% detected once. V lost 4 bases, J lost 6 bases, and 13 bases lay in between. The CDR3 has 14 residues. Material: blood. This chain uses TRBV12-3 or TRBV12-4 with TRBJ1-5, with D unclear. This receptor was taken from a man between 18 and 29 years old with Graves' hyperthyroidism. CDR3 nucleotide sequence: TGTGCCAGCAGTTCGGACGGGGTCATTCAGCCCCAGCATTTT. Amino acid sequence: CASSSDGVIQPQHF.